This section outlines one T cell receptor beta chain sequence together with its context. This sample stems from a study of ipilimumab plus nivolumab after autologous stem cell transplantation. The wider study: The myeloma cohort included high-risk transplant-naive patients and patients relapsing within 3 years of a first autologous transplant.

Using immunoSEQ multiplex PCR, the repertoire was profiled, and TCRdb retains in-frame clones only, with some absent. The sample records 43,000 or so clones, approximately 91% being singletons. Starting 14 to 28 days after autologous transplant, ipilimumab 1 mg/kg was given. Sequenced material: PBMCs, taken in a trial of ipilimumab plus nivolumab as post-transplant consolidation. The receptor was derived from a male donor with multiple myeloma.

CDR3 DNA sequence: TGTGCCAGCAGCTTAATGAGGGGGCGATACAATGAGCAGTTCTTC. It yields the protein CASSLMRGRYNEQFF. J is TRBJ2-1 and V is TRBV7-6; 7 nucleotides align to TRBD1. V lost 2 bases to trimming and J lost 4 bases; unmatched junction nucleotides: 5. This CDR3 has 15 amino acids. Germline CDR1 and CDR2: SGHVS and FNYEAQ.